What follows are 15 T cell receptor beta chains derived from one specimen sequenced in a study of Graves' ophthalmopathy and Graves' hyperthyroidism. Amplification targeted the TCR beta CDR3 regions, with RNA transcripts as the source material. HTBI primers served in a first-round RT-PCR, which a second-round multiplex PCR followed. TCRdb processed the multiplex PCR reads anew with MiXCR; each CDR3 protein has one entry. The sample lists under 250,000 distinct CDR3 sequences; around 30% were seen once. Sequenced input: peripheral blood. The receptors shown here come from a man aged 50 to 59 with Graves' ophthalmopathy.

This clonotype was recorded many times. The V gene is TRBV4-2, the J gene TRBJ2-2; 11 bases are a match to TRBD2. The CDR3 runs 15 residues. The germline gives CDR1 LGHNA, CDR2 YNFKEQ. Trimming removed 6 bases from V and 7 bases from J; junction bases left unmatched: 7. The CDR3, as DNA: TGTGCCAGCAGTGGGCTAGCGGGAGGTAACGGGGAGCTGTTTTTT. Protein product: CASSGLAGGNGELFF.

V and J are TRBV12-3 or TRBV12-4 and TRBJ2-7; 7 bases are shared with TRBD1. Unmatched junction bases numbered 10, after V lost 5 bases and J lost 6 bases. This CDR3 spans 14 amino acids. The CDR3 DNA reads TGTGCCAGCAGTCCCCCCGGGACAGTAAGCGAGCAGTACTTC. This encodes CASSPPGTVSEQYF.

This clonotype was seen ten or more times. The V gene is TRBV9, the J gene TRBJ2-5; 8 bases agree with TRBD1. Trimming cost V 0 bases and J 4 bases; bases outside gene matches: 2. Germline V lookup: CDR1 SGDLS, CDR2 YYNGEE. The CDR3 sequence is 14 residues long. The CDR3 loop reads CASSVAGGTETQYF. CDR3 DNA: TGTGCCAGCAGCGTAGCAGGGGGCACAGAGACCCAGTACTTC. Full variable domain (rest looked up from reference TRBV9 and TRBJ2-5): DSGVTQTPKHLITATGQRVTLRCSPRSGDLSVYWYQQSLDQGLQFLIQYYNGEERAKGNILERFSAQQFPDLHSELNLSSLELGDSALYFCASSVAGGTETQYFGPGTRLLVL.

A single count supports this clonotype. The chain carries TRBV28 and TRBJ1-2; D unresolved. The germline CDR1 and CDR2 sequences are MDHEN and SYDVKM. V lost 5 bases to trimming and J lost 7 bases, with 8 bases between them. CDR3 size: 11 residues. The DNA for the CDR3 is TGTGCCAGCAGTGGTCGGCTTGGCTACACCTTC. This sequence encodes CASSGRLGYTF.

This clonotype occurred many times. The J gene is TRBJ1-3, the V gene TRBV6-2 or TRBV6-3, with unresolved D. Germline CDR1 reads MNHEY; CDR2 reads SVGEGT. The CDR3 consists of 14 residues. Deletions cut 2 bases from V and 4 bases from J, with 9 bases between. For the CDR3, the DNA is TGTGCCAGCAGTTACCGGCAGCGCGGAAACACCATATATTTT. It specifies CASSYRQRGNTIYF.

The V and J genes are TRBV5-1 and TRBJ1-2; D possibly corresponds to TRBD1 (5 bases). The CDR3 sequence is 15 residues long. V lost 4 bases and J lost 2, with 15 bases in between. Germline V gene lookup returns CDR1 SGHRS and CDR2 YFSETQ. The DNA of the CDR3 is TGCGCCAGCAGCCCCCCCCCGGGACGGAACTATGGCTACACCTTC. Its protein product is CASSPPPGRNYGYTF.

V is TRBV6-2 or TRBV6-3 and J is TRBJ2-7; 10 nucleotides agree with TRBD1. V trimming: 2 bases; J trimming: 6 bases; junction bases outside the gene matches: 10. This CDR3 contains 16 residues. Germline values: CDR1 MNHEY, CDR2 SVGEGT. CDR3 sequence reads: CASSYPTGQGSVEQYF. CDR3 sequence (DNA): TGTGCCAGCAGTTACCCTACGGGACAGGGGTCGGTCGAGCAGTACTTC.

This sequence joins TRBV19 and TRBJ1-2; a possible D gene is TRBD1 (6 bases). Germline loops: CDR1 LNHDA, CDR2 SQIVND (reference sequence). V was trimmed by 4 bases and J by 2 bases, leaving 11 bases between them. The CDR3 runs 14 residues. The CDR3 DNA sequence: TGTGCCAGTAGTAAGGGGGGCTTCAACTATGGCTACACCTTC. It specifies CASSKGGFNYGYTF.

This clonotype was observed many times. V and J are TRBV12-3 or TRBV12-4 and TRBJ1-2; D is ambiguous. The CDR3 has 13 amino acids. The V end lost 8 bases, the J end lost 1 base, and 11 bases lay between the germline ends. The CDR3 bases are TGTGCCAGCTCCCAAGGCAGTAACTATGGCTACACCTTC. It codes for CASSQGSNYGYTF.

This clonotype was recorded at least ten times. The chain recombines TRBV6-1 with TRBJ2-7; maybe TRBD1 (7 bases). Germline CDR1 reads MNHNS; CDR2 reads SASEGT. V was shortened by 11 bases and J by 0 bases, with 14 bases between the two germline ends. This CDR3 is 13 amino acids long. The CDR3 spells CASRGDSSYEQYF. CDR3 nucleotide sequence: TGTGCCTCAAGGGGGGACAGCTCCTACGAGCAGTACTTC.

This clonotype was seen many times. This chain connects TRBV5-1 to TRBJ2-6; unclear D gene. This CDR3 is 16 amino acids long. The V end lost 4 bases, the J end lost 2 bases, and 13 bases lay between the germline ends. Germline V CDR1 and CDR2: SGHRS, YFSETQ. The CDR3: CASSPWARTGANVLTF. DNA of the CDR3: TGCGCCAGCAGCCCCTGGGCTAGGACTGGGGCCAACGTCCTGACTTTC.

The CDR3 sequence is CASREFQGEGSYEQYF. CDR3 DNA sequence: TGTGCCAGCAGGGAATTCCAGGGGGAAGGTTCCTACGAGCAGTACTTC. The rearrangement uses TRBV6-1 and TRBJ2-7, with TRBD1 matching over 7 bases. The CDR3 has 16 amino acids. Germline trimming cut 6 bases from V and 1 base from J; bases unmatched to any gene: 12. Per germline, CDR1 MNHNS and CDR2 SASEGT.

This clonotype occurred many times. This sequence joins TRBV4-1 and TRBJ1-2; D might be TRBD1 (6 bases). Germline lookup yields CDR1 MGHRA and CDR2 YSYEKL. The ends were cut back, 0 bases at V and 5 bases at J, with 16 bases in the middle. The CDR3 loop spans 16 amino acids. The DNA of the CDR3 is TGCGCCAGCAGCCAAGACACGGGGGCCAGGTGGTATGGCTACACCTTC. Translation gives CASSQDTGARWYGYTF.

This clonotype was recorded at least ten times. For the CDR3, the DNA is TGCAGTGCTAGGGCTCCAGGGCCAGAGACCCAGTACTTC. Its protein product is CSARAPGPETQYF. The rearrangement links TRBV20-1 to TRBJ2-5; D perhaps matches TRBD1 (5 bases). The CDR3 length is 13 residues. V was clipped by 3 bases and J by 4 bases, with 12 bases between them. CDR1 is DFQATT, CDR2 SNEGSKA, per germline (reference sequence).

This clonotype has a count of ten or more. The J gene is TRBJ1-5, the V gene TRBV6-2 or TRBV6-3, with D unresolved. Germline CDR1 MNHEY, CDR2 SVGEGT. The CDR3 runs 14 residues. With 3 bases removed from V and 0 bases from J, the gap between germline ends came to 6 bases. CDR3 amino acids: CASSYWNSNQPQHF. CDR3 sequence (DNA): TGTGCCAGCAGTTATTGGAATAGCAATCAGCCCCAGCATTTT.